This TCR beta chain was sequenced for a study of cytomegalovirus exposure and HLA in healthy donors. This CDR3 has 17 amino acids. Between the trimmed V and J ends, which lost 6 bases and 0 bases, there was a span of 18 bases. The germline V gene has CDR1 SNHLY and CDR2 FYNNEI. The assay was immunoSEQ multiplex PCR, and TCRdb's table has in-frame clones only and misses some. Of 120,000 or so clones listed, around 85% were seen once; the top ten hold 2.1%. The receptor comes from a woman in her 30s in good health and CMV-seronegative. This chain connects TRBV2 to TRBJ1-3, with TRBD1 as a possible D gene (5 bases). The sequenced sample was PBMCs. The CDR3: CASRRQTLKSSGNTIYF. The CDR3, as DNA: TGTGCCAGCAGAAGACAGACGTTAAAGAGCTCTGGAAACACCATATATTTT.